This T cell receptor beta chain was sequenced in a study of beta chain features in type 1 diabetes. Overall study findings and caveats: Among patients, naive, central memory and Treg TCRB repertoires appeared more similar than among healthy donors. When VDJ junctions were examined, type 1 diabetes patients showed fewer insertions and more deletions.

Reverse transcribing all isolated RNA meant expressed TCRB transcripts were sequenced. Mean read depth for naive, central memory and regulatory T cell samples was about 3.6 million reads. The data were produced by immunoSEQ multiplex PCR, yet TCRdb's version contains in-frame clones alone and is incomplete. The sample shows fewer than 900,000 clones, roughly a sixth of them seen only once. Sorting with CD45RO/CCR7/CD25/CD127/CD95/CD27 yielded naive, central memory, regulatory and stem-like memory CD4+ cells. As to this clone: Its specificity is unknown.

Material for sequencing was naive CD4+ T cells from blood. The origin of this receptor is a woman younger than 30 in good health.

The CDR3 here is CASSHRTVIDGPLHF. CDR3 bases: TGTGCCAGCAGCCACCGGACAGTCATCGACGGACCCCTCCACTTT. The gene calls are TRBV14 and TRBJ1-6, with a weak D call TRBD1 (6 bases). The V gene lost 3 bases and the J gene lost 12 bases, with 18 bases spanning the gap. The CDR3 is 15 amino acids. CDR1 and CDR2 from the germline V gene are SGHDN and FVKESK.